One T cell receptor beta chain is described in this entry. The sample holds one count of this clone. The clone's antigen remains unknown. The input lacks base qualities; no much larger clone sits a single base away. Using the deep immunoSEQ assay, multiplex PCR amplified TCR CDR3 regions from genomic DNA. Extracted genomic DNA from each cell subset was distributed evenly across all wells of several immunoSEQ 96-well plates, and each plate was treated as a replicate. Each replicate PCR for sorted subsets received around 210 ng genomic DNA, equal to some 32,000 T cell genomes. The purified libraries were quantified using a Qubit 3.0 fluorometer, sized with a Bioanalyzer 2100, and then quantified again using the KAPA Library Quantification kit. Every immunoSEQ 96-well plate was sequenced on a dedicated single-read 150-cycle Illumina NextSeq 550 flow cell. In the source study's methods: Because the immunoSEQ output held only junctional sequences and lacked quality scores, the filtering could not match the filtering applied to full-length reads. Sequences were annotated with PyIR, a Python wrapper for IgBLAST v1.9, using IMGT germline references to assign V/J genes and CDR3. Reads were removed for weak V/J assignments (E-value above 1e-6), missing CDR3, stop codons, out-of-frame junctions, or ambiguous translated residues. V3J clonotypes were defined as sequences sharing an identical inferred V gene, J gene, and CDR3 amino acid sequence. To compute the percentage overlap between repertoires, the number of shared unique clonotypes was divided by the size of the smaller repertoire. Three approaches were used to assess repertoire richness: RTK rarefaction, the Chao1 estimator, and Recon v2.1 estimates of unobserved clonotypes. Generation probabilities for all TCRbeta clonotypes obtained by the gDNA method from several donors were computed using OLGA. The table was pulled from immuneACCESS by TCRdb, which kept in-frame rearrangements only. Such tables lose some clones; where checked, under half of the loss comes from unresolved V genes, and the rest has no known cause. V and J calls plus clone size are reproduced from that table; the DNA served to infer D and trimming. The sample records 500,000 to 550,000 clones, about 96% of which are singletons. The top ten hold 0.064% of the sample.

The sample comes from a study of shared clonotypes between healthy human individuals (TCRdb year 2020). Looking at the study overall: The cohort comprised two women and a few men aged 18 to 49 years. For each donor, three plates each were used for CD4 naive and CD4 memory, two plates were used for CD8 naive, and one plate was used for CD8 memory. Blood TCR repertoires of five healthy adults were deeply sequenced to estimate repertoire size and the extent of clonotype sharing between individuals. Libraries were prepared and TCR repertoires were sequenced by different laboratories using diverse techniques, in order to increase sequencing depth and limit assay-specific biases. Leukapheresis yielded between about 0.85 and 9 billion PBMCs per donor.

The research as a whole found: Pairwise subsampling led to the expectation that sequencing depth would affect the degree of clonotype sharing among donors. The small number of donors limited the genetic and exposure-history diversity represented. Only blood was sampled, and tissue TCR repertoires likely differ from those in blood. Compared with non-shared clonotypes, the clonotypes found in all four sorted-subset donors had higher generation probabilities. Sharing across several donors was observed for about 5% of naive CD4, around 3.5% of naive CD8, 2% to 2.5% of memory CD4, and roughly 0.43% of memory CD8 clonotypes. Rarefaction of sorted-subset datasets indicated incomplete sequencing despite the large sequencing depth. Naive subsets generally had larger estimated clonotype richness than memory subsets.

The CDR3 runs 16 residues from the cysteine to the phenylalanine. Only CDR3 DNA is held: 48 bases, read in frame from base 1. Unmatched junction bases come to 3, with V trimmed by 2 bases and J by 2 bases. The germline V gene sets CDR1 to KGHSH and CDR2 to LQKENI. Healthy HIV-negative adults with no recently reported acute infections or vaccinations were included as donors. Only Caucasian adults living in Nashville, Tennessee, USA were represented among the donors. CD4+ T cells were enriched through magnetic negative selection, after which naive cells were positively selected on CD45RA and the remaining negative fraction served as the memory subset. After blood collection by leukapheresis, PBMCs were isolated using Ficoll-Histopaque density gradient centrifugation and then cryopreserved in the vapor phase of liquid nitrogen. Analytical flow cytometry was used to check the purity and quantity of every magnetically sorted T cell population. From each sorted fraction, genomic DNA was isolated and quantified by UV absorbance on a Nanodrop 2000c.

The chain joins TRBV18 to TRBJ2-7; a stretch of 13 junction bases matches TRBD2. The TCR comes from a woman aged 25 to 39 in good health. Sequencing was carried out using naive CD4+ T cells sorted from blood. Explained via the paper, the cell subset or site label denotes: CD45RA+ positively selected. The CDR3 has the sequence CASSPAGTSGTYEQYF. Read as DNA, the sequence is TGTGCCAGCTCACCAGCCGGGACTAGCGGGACCTACGAGCAGTACTTC.